These T cell receptor beta chains were read from a single sample in a study of blood T cell repertoires in COVID-19. The protocol was immunoSEQ multiplex PCR, while the TCRdb copy is restricted to in-frame clones and leaves out a portion. The sample carries about 250,000 clones, about 93% recorded once. The sequenced sample consisted of peripheral blood. The receptors here all came from a man aged 25 to 40 with COVID-19, enrolled during active disease. CDR3s include the opening cysteine and the closing phenylalanine or tryptophan. Fields, in order: V gene, D gene, clone size, J gene, CDR3 protein, CDR3 DNA. A D gene is named only where the DNA matches it firmly. Expanded clones get a size class; other rows say once, few or many, or leave the size out.

TRBV6-5	.	.	TRBJ2-1	CATRDKAGQFF	TGTGCCACTAGGGATAAGGCGGGGCAGTTCTTC
TRBV18	.	.	TRBJ2-7	CASSPRSGTYEQYF	TGTGCCAGCTCACCACGTTCCGGTACCTACGAGCAGTACTTC
TRBV6-5	TRBD2	few	TRBJ2-7	CASRLAEPYEQYF	TGTGCCAGCCGACTAGCGGAACCCTACGAGCAGTACTTC
TRBV30	.	.	TRBJ1-5	CAWRINSNQPQHF	TGTGCCTGGAGAATAAATAGCAATCAGCCCCAGCATTTT
TRBV7-3	TRBD1	.	TRBJ2-3	CASSPGGARLTDTQYF	TGTGCCAGCAGTCCAGGGGGCGCCCGGCTCACAGATACGCAGTATTTT
TRBV7-9	TRBD2	.	TRBJ2-1	CASRGLAGYNEQFF	TGTGCCAGCCGCGGACTAGCAGGCTACAATGAGCAGTTCTTC
TRBV11-2	.	once	TRBJ1-2	CASSLRESNYGYTF	TGTGCCAGCAGCTTACGGGAGTCTAACTATGGCTACACCTTC
TRBV18	.	.	TRBJ1-4	CASSPPERGGKLFF	TGTGCCAGCTCACCACCCGAGAGGGGAGGCAAACTGTTTTTT
TRBV9	.	.	TRBJ1-4	CASSAYGEKLFF	TGTGCCAGCAGCGCCTATGGGGAGAAACTGTTTTTT
TRBV5-6	TRBD1	.	TRBJ1-3	CASRGGGGGASGNTIYF	TGTGCCAGCAGAGGGGGTGGAGGGGGCGCGTCTGGAAACACCATATATTTT
TRBV6-5	.	.	TRBJ1-5	CASRDKGGIQPQHF	TGTGCCAGCAGGGACAAGGGGGGGATTCAGCCCCAGCATTTT
TRBV7-9	.	.	TRBJ1-6	CASRKDSADSPLHF	TGTGCCAGCAGGAAGGACAGTGCGGATTCACCCCTCCACTTT
TRBV9	TRBD1	.	TRBJ1-4	CASSSDRGNEKLFF	TGTGCCAGCAGCTCTGACAGGGGGAATGAAAAACTGTTTTTT
TRBV6-1	.	.	TRBJ1-1	CASSEGGGRYTEAFF	TGTGCCAGCAGCGAAGGGGGGGGGCGTTACACTGAAGCTTTCTTT
TRBV4-1	TRBD1	.	TRBJ2-2	CASSQDTGQANTGELFF	TGCGCCAGCAGCCAAGATACCGGACAGGCGAACACCGGGGAGCTGTTTTTT
TRBV9	TRBD2	.	TRBJ2-2	CASSARTSAGGELFF	TGTGCCAGCAGCGCGAGGACTAGCGCGGGGGGGGAGCTGTTTTTT
TRBV19	TRBD2	.	TRBJ2-5	CASRRASGGQETQYF	TGTGCCAGTAGGCGAGCTAGCGGGGGCCAAGAGACCCAGTACTTC
TRBV28	TRBD1	.	TRBJ1-2	CASSSTGTGVYGYTF	TGTGCCAGCAGTTCAACCGGGACAGGGGTCTATGGCTACACCTTC
TRBV4-1	.	.	TRBJ2-7	CASSHAEGREQYF	TGCGCCAGCAGCCACGCGGAGGGACGCGAGCAGTACTTC
TRBV18	.	few	TRBJ2-1	CASSPPLSGGKYNEQFF	TGTGCCAGCTCACCTCCCCTTTCTGGGGGGAAGTACAATGAGCAGTTCTTC
TRBV27	.	.	TRBJ1-4	CASREGRIDVGKLFF	TGTGCCAGCAGGGAGGGTCGGATTGACGTTGGAAAACTGTTTTTT
TRBV5-6	TRBD1	.	TRBJ1-1	CASSYDRANTEAFF	TGTGCCAGCAGCTATGACAGGGCGAACACTGAAGCTTTCTTT
TRBV7-9	.	.	TRBJ1-5	CASSLQQGENQPQHF	TGTGCCAGCAGCTTGCAACAGGGCGAAAATCAGCCCCAGCATTTT
TRBV5-5	.	.	TRBJ1-1	CASSSQAAANTEAFF	TGTGCCAGCAGCTCCCAGGCAGCAGCGAACACTGAAGCTTTCTTT
TRBV2	.	.	TRBJ1-5	CASSPILYSNQPQHF	TGTGCCAGCAGCCCGATACTTTATAGCAATCAGCCCCAGCATTTT
TRBV28	.	once	TRBJ2-1	CASSSGTQAYNEQFF	TGTGCCAGCAGTTCCGGGACACAAGCCTACAATGAGCAGTTCTTC
TRBV24-1	.	.	TRBJ1-2	CATSERGGYHGYTF	TGTGCCACCAGCGAGCGGGGGGGGTATCATGGCTACACCTTC
TRBV9	TRBD2	.	TRBJ2-2	CASSPRPGTSGGQHTGELFF	TGTGCCAGCAGCCCAAGGCCCGGGACTAGCGGGGGCCAACACACCGGGGAGCTGTTTTTT
TRBV11-2	.	.	TRBJ1-3	CASSEGRVSGNTIYF	TGTGCCAGCAGCGAAGGGAGGGTCTCTGGAAACACCATATATTTT
TRBV3-1/TRBV3-2	TRBD1	.	TRBJ2-5	CASRLRTGPETQYF	TGTGCCAGCAGACTACGGACAGGGCCAGAGACCCAGTACTTC
TRBV19	.	.	TRBJ1-5	CASSTVQGGNQPQHF	TGTGCCAGTAGTACCGTACAGGGAGGCAATCAGCCCCAGCATTTT
TRBV6-5	TRBD1	.	TRBJ1-2	CASTQTGGDYGYTF	TGTGCCAGCACCCAGACAGGGGGGGACTATGGCTACACCTTC
TRBV14	TRBD1	.	TRBJ2-1	CASSHQGVINEQFF	TGTGCCAGCAGCCACCAGGGGGTTATCAATGAGCAGTTCTTC
TRBV6-1	.	.	TRBJ2-7	CASSEVWQSYEQYF	TGTGCCAGCAGTGAGGTGTGGCAGTCCTACGAGCAGTACTTC
TRBV2	.	.	TRBJ1-6	CASSELGYNSPLHF	TGTGCCAGCAGTGAACTCGGGTATAATTCACCCCTCCACTTT
TRBV6-1	TRBD1	.	TRBJ2-1	CASSDLGDRAYNEQFF	TGTGCCAGCAGTGATTTAGGGGACAGGGCTTACAATGAGCAGTTCTTC
TRBV15	.	.	TRBJ1-1	CATSRDGLNTEAFF	TGTGCCACCAGCAGAGATGGGCTGAACACTGAAGCTTTCTTT
TRBV19	.	.	TRBJ2-6	CASSLPEGSGANVLTF	TGTGCCAGTAGTCTCCCTGAGGGCTCTGGGGCCAACGTCCTGACTTTC
TRBV6-5	.	.	TRBJ1-3	CASSPRDTTNTIYF	TGTGCCAGCAGCCCCCGGGACACCACCAACACCATATATTTT
TRBV7-7	TRBD1	.	TRBJ2-2	CASSPEAGGWGTGELFF	TGTGCCAGCAGCCCTGAGGCAGGGGGTTGGGGCACCGGGGAGCTGTTTTTT
TRBV7-9	TRBD1	.	TRBJ2-1	CASSLAGQGRNEQFF	TGTGCCAGCAGCTTAGCGGGACAGGGGAGGAATGAGCAGTTCTTC
TRBV5-6	TRBD1	.	TRBJ2-7	CASSLGQGPYEQYF	TGTGCCAGCAGCTTGGGACAGGGCCCCTACGAGCAGTACTTC
TRBV6-5	.	.	TRBJ1-5	CASKYGNNQPQHF	TGTGCCAGCAAGTACGGGAATAATCAGCCCCAGCATTTT
TRBV29-1	.	.	TRBJ2-1	CSVEFAASSYNEQFF	TGCAGCGTTGAGTTTGCAGCGAGCTCCTACAATGAGCAGTTCTTC
TRBV2	.	.	TRBJ2-2	CASRINRNTGELFF	TGTGCCAGCAGGATAAACAGGAACACCGGGGAGCTGTTTTTT
TRBV6-5	.	.	TRBJ1-1	CASSRGGSLNTEAFF	TGTGCCAGCAGCCGAGGAGGAAGCCTGAACACTGAAGCTTTCTTT
TRBV7-3	TRBD2	.	TRBJ2-1	CASSLLGGASNEQFF	TGTGCCAGCAGCTTACTCGGGGGGGCTAGTAATGAGCAGTTCTTC
TRBV2	TRBD2	.	TRBJ2-1	CASRTSGGVWNEQFF	TGTGCCAGCAGAACTAGCGGGGGGGTGTGGAATGAGCAGTTCTTC
TRBV14	TRBD2	.	TRBJ2-3	CASSQEGGRRGGSDTQYF	TGTGCCAGCAGCCAAGAGGGAGGAAGGCGGGGGGGCTCAGATACGCAGTATTTT
TRBV6-4	.	.	TRBJ1-5	CASSLTYNQPQHF	TGTGCCAGCAGTTTGACTTACAATCAGCCCCAGCATTTT
TRBV9	TRBD1	.	TRBJ1-2	CASSTRTGSSYGYTF	TGTGCCAGCAGCACTCGGACAGGGTCGAGCTATGGCTACACCTTC
TRBV5-1	TRBD1	.	TRBJ1-1	CASSLASGRGVTEAFF	TGCGCCAGCAGCTTGGCCTCGGGCAGGGGGGTCACTGAAGCTTTCTTT
TRBV10-2	TRBD2	.	TRBJ2-1	CASSPGLAGGPYFKQFF	TGCGCCAGCAGTCCGGGACTAGCGGGGGGCCCTTATTTTAAGCAGTTCTTC
TRBV7-7	TRBD2	.	TRBJ2-5	CASSLGLAGANQETQYF	TGTGCCAGCAGCTTAGGACTAGCGGGGGCTAACCAAGAGACCCAGTACTTC
TRBV13	TRBD2	.	TRBJ2-7	CASSSTSGASYEQYF	TGTGCCAGCAGTAGCACTAGCGGGGCCTCCTACGAGCAGTACTTC